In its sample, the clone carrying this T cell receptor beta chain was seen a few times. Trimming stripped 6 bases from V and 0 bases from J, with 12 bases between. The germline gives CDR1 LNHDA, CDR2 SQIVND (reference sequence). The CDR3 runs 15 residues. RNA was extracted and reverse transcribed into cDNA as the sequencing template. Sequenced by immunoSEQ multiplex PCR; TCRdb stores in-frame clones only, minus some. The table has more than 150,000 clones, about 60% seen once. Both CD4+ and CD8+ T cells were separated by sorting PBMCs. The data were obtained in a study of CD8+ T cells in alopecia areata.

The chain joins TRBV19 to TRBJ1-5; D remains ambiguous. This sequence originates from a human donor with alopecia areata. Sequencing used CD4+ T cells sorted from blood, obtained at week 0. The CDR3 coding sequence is TGTGCCAGTAGACACCTGAATTATAGCAATCAGCCCCAGCATTTT. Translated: CASRHLNYSNQPQHF.